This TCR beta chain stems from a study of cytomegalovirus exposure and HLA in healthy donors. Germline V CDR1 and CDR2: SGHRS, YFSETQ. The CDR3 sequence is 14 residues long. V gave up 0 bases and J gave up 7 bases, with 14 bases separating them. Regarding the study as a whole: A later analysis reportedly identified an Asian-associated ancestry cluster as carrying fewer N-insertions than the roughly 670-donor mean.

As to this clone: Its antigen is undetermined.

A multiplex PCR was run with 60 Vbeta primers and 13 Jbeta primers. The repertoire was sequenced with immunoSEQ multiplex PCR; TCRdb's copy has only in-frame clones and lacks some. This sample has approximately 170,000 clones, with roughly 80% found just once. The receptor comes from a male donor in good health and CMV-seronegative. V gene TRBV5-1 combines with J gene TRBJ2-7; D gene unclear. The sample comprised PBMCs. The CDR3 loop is CASSLAAAEREQYF. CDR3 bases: TGCGCCAGCAGCTTGGCCGCGGCAGAAAGGGAGCAGTACTTC. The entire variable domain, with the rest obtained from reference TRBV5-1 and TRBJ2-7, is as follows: KAGVTQTPRYLIKTRGQQVTLSCSPISGHRSVSWYQQTPGQGLQFLFEYFSETQRNKGNFPGRFSGRQFSNSRSEMNVSTLELGDSALYLCASSLAAAEREQYFGPGTRLTVT.